At least ten counts were recorded for the clone carrying this T cell receptor beta chain. Its antigen is undetermined. These data are taken from a study of metastatic and nonmetastatic thyroid tumors. Across the study: Thyroid patients, malignant and benign, had repertoires compared across blood and tumor or nodule tissue.

Study results and caveats: TCR beta diversity was reportedly significantly higher in malignant thyroid tumors than benign nodules, in blood and tumor.

How the authors handled the data: Clinicopathological groups supplied CDR3 differences that were used to build a distant-metastasis classifier for papillary thyroid cancer. From the PCR reads, TCRdb re-called clones with MiXCR. V and J calls and clone size were set by TCRdb, not the authors. The table shows approximately 34,000 clones, with around 17% occurring only once. CDR1 and CDR2 from the germline V gene are SGHDT and YYEEEE. The CDR3 contains 14 residues. Trimming removed 5 bases from V and 4 bases from J; junction bases left unmatched: 3. Before thyroid surgery, none of the patients had received any treatment.

This clonotype was sampled from a female donor with papillary thyroid cancer or a benign thyroid nodule (not recorded which). Some clones in this sample may be carry-over from other donors' samples. Sequenced sample: blood. The V call is TRBV5-6, the J call TRBJ2-5; 12 bases align to TRBD2. The CDR3 here is CASSQLAGGETQYF. DNA of the CDR3: TGTGCCAGCAGTCAACTAGCGGGAGGAGAGACCCAGTACTTC.